These T cell receptor beta chains were read from a single sample in a study of T-cell reconstitution after alpha-beta-depleted transplantation in children. A single record per CDR3 protein comes from TCRdb applying MiXCR to the PCR reads. The sample lists 400,000 to 500,000 distinct CDR3 sequences; about a tenth were seen once. The source was PBMCs from the stem cell graft donor, collected from the stem cell graft. The source of these receptors is a human donor who donated a stem cell graft to a child with acute myeloid leukemia. The CDR3 runs from the conserved cysteine through the conserved F or W.

CASSPRLGTGEKLFF,TRBV12-3/TRBV12-4
CASSNDRIAGNTIYF,TRBV19
CSATGTSEQETQYF,TRBV20-1
CASSTTSGGTDTQYF,TRBV12-3/TRBV12-4
CASLNFANTGELFF,TRBV19
CASSYDRGVSDEQYF,TRBV7-2
CASSYSLGTSGNVEQFF,TRBV6-5
CASSELAGAGNTIYF,TRBV2
CASSLTQPLSYNEQFF,TRBV5-5
CASSSQGAEQFF,TRBV7-2
CAISDGGAYNEQFF,TRBV10-3
CASSQGGGQTNSPLHF,TRBV3-1
CASSQNTGTKETQYF,TRBV7-2
CASSWGGQTSTEAFF,TRBV7-9
CASSVGTGGNQPQHF,TRBV9
CASSEGPGGYTF,TRBV25-1
CASSLTGLQPQHF,TRBV5-1
CASTLSRRGNTEAFF,TRBV6-1
CASMGSGANVLTF,TRBV6-6
CASSQGVVHRPGAEQYF,TRBV4-1
CASSHTGDEQYF,TRBV18
CAISDNLSGELFF,TRBV10-3
CASSVRPSGGVYEQYF,TRBV9
CSVVRVTDTQYF,TRBV29-1
CSARDEGTYGYTF,TRBV20-1
CASSLFFSRQYSGANVLTF,TRBV11-2
CASSPGTGGDQPQHF,TRBV6-2/TRBV6-3
CASSVSQLGEQFF,TRBV9
CSVQGLAGNSYNEQFF,TRBV20-1
CSALTQAGVGFYEQYF,TRBV20-1
CASSYRDEGLDGYTF,TRBV6-2/TRBV6-3
CASSLLSLAGVREQFF,TRBV7-2
CATSRGNVDGETQYF,TRBV15
CASSQGWNTEAFF,TRBV3-1
CASSFTGGTGELFF,TRBV27
CAISPGTSGGTDTQYF,TRBV10-3
CASSEASLSNQPQHF,TRBV6-1
CASSQDLRLAGVNEQFF,TRBV14
CAWGTGKQTQYF,TRBV30
CAPSSGRASSEQYF,TRBV7-2
CASSLVQAAETQYF,TRBV5-6
CASTPPGGGSSTDTQYF,TRBV6-1
CASSSWASTDTQYF,TRBV5-1
CASSSQGSLNTDTQYF,TRBV5-5
CASSLLRHAGTSTGELFF,TRBV11-2
CASSHGTGGWYEQYF,TRBV27
CASSVPTILTDTGELFF,TRBV7-3
CASSHSIDRPKAFF,TRBV27
CSARDPRGDTGELFF,TRBV20-1
CASSLVSGIGEAFF,TRBV5-1
CASSLVREGGYTF,TRBV7-8
CASSLPQEATDTQYF,TRBV5-1
CASSLGGQGRQETQYF,TRBV5-1